This T cell receptor (beta chain) is drawn from a study of cytomegalovirus exposure and HLA in healthy donors. While unrecorded immune exposures were likely, the donors were nominally healthy when sampled. Overall study findings and caveats: Later analysis identified 16,000 or so TCR beta sequences associated with HLA alleles, using a false discovery rate threshold of 0.05.

Concerning this clone itself: Its specificity is unknown.

Vbeta (60) and Jbeta (13) primers were used in the PCR. The repertoire was sequenced with immunoSEQ multiplex PCR; TCRdb's copy has only in-frame clones and lacks some. The repertoire has approximately 190,000 clones, roughly 87% of them found once; the top ten carry approximately 1.1%. The receptor's source is a boy between 2 and 15 years old in good health and CMV-seronegative. Source material: PBMCs.

This CDR3 is CASSEYVGSGFLKETQYF. CDR3 in DNA: TGTGCCAGCAGTGAATATGTCGGGTCTGGTTTTTTAAAAGAGACCCAGTACTTC. The rearrangement links TRBV6-1 to TRBJ2-5; no firm D call. The CDR3 sequence is 18 residues long. V was cut by 2 bases and J by 3 bases, with 22 bases left in between. The germline V gene encodes CDR1 MNHNS and CDR2 SASEGT.